These 30 T cell receptor beta chains share one sample of origin, sequenced in a study of blood T cell repertoires in COVID-19 (TCRdb year 2020). Library preparation was by the immunoSEQ multiplex PCR assay. Entries here come from immuneACCESS through TCRdb and include only in-frame sequences with V and J called. Some clones fail to appear in such tables; in the studies checked, an unresolved V gene covers under half of the shortfall, and the cause of the remainder is unknown. This sample is represented by approximately 150,000 clones; over 75% of them were singletons. The leading ten clones occupy approximately 10% of the sample. Material for sequencing was peripheral blood. All receptors come from a man in his 60s with active or convalescent COVID-19.

This chain links TRBV6-1 with TRBJ2-5; 7 nucleotides line up with TRBD2. The length of the CDR3 is 16 residues. The germline V gene encodes CDR1 MNHNS and CDR2 SASEGT. J lost 2 bases, V lost 2 bases, and 8 bases had no gene match. CDR3 residues: CASSEMSSGSQETQYF. CDR3 coding DNA: TGTGCCAGCAGTGAAATGTCTAGCGGATCTCAAGAGACCCAGTACTTC.

In nucleotides, the CDR3 is TGTGCCAGCAGCCTGACAGGGAGCATTGGTCAGCCCCAGCATTTT. Translated: CASSLTGSIGQPQHF. V gene TRBV5-6 combines with J gene TRBJ1-5; 7 nucleotides match TRBD1. With V trimmed by 4 bases and J by 6 bases, 10 bases remained unmatched. This CDR3 comprises 15 residues. Germline CDR1 and CDR2: SGHDT and YYEEEE.

The chain carries TRBV10-3 and TRBJ1-1; D gene ambiguous. The length of the CDR3 is 14 residues. Germline V gene sequence: CDR1 ENHRY, CDR2 SYGVKD. Trimming took off 0 bases at V and 1 base at J, with 6 bases between the two ends. DNA of the CDR3: TGTGCCATCAGTGAGTCACCCGGGAACACTGAAGCTTTCTTT. Translating gives CAISESPGNTEAFF.

The chain links TRBV4-1 to TRBJ1-4; D uncertain. Per the germline V gene, CDR1 is MGHRA and CDR2 is YSYEKL. The CDR3 contains 13 residues. V dropped 0 bases and J dropped 6 bases, with 5 bases sitting between them. CDR3 coding DNA: TGCGCCAGCAGCCAAGAACGGGATGAAAAACTGTTTTTT. It encodes CASSQERDEKLFF.

The chain joins TRBV7-9 to TRBJ1-3; no firm D call. The CDR3 totals 13 residues. The germline V gene encodes CDR1 SEHNR and CDR2 FQNEAQ (reference sequence). Trimming pared 8 bases from V and 0 bases from J, leaving 8 bases between. The CDR3 nucleotides read TGTGCCAGCTCTAGAAGCTCTGGAAACACCATATATTTT. This gives the protein CASSRSSGNTIYF.

The V call is TRBV10-3, the J call TRBJ2-7, with TRBD1 as a possible D gene (7 bases). The CDR3 covers 14 residues. The V and J ends lost 7 bases and 3 bases respectively, with 16 bases between them. The germline CDR1 and CDR2 sequences are ENHRY and SYGVKD. CDR3 loop: CAITAGQSYYEQYF. The CDR3 region has the DNA TGTGCCATCACGGCGGGACAGAGTTACTACGAGCAGTACTTC.

The genes are TRBV3-1 (or the pseudogene TRBV3-2) and TRBJ1-5, with TRBD1 matching 9 bases. Losses at the gene ends were 2 bases for V and 4 bases for J; bases not matched to a gene: 3. CDR1 LGHDT and CDR2 YNNKEL come from the germline V gene (reference sequence). The CDR3 consists of 15 residues. The CDR3 sequence: CASSQQTGGNQPQHF. The CDR3 bases are TGTGCCAGCAGCCAACAGACAGGGGGGAATCAGCCCCAGCATTTT.

The V gene is TRBV18, the J gene TRBJ1-1; D perhaps matches TRBD1 (6 bases). The V end was cut by 4 bases, the J end by 10 bases, with 13 bases between. Germline CDR1 is KGHSH and CDR2 is LQKENI. The CDR3 is made up of 12 amino acids. The CDR3: CASSLDRGGAFF. The DNA for the CDR3 is TGTGCCAGCTCACTCGACAGAGGGGGAGCTTTCTTT.

Ten or more counts support this clone. This chain connects TRBV10-3 to TRBJ2-7, with 10 bases fitting TRBD1. Trimming cost V 8 bases and J 1 base; bases outside gene matches: 2. This CDR3 is built from 13 residues. CDR1 and CDR2 (germline): ENHRY, SYGVKD. The CDR3 sequence is CAIGTGDSYEQYF. The CDR3, as DNA: TGTGCCATCGGGACAGGGGATTCCTACGAGCAGTACTTC.

The J gene is TRBJ2-7, the V gene TRBV5-7; TRBD1 might be the D (5 bases). TRBV5-7 is placed among ORFs of uncertain function. V lost 5 bases and J 2 bases, leaving 17 bases between the germline ends. The CDR3 covers 15 residues. CDR3: CASSLSRTLTYEQYF. CDR3 in DNA: TGTGCCAGCAGTCTATCCCGGACATTAACCTACGAGCAGTACTTC.

V usage is TRBV3-1 (or the pseudogene TRBV3-2) and J usage is TRBJ2-1; unclear D gene. The CDR3 is 16 amino acids. V was trimmed by 1 base and J by 0 bases, leaving 10 bases between them. Per germline, CDR1 LGHDT and CDR2 YNNKEL (reference sequence). For the CDR3, the DNA is TGTGCCAGCAGCCAAGGCCACTACCTCTCCTACAATGAGCAGTTCTTC. Its protein product is CASSQGHYLSYNEQFF.

Concerning this clone itself: A read error may explain this, as a much larger clone is one base away. The chain employs TRBV28 and TRBJ1-5, with D uncertain. CDR1 is MDHEN and CDR2 is SYDVKM in the germline V gene. V was pared by 4 bases and J by 4 bases, with 5 bases between. This CDR3 has 12 amino acids. CDR3 nucleotides: TGTGCCAGCAGTTCCCTAAATCAGCCCCAGCATTTT. It is translated as CASSSLNQPQHF.

The CDR3 sequence is CASSLSAGGRSFEQFF. The DNA of the CDR3 is TGCGCCAGCAGCTTGTCTGCGGGGGGGCGGAGTTTTGAGCAGTTCTTC. The chain uses TRBV5-1 and TRBJ2-1; 9 bases map to TRBD2. The CDR3 length is 16 residues. From germline, CDR1 is SGHRS and CDR2 YFSETQ. The V gene end was trimmed by 1 base and the J gene end by 9 bases; junction bases not matched to a gene: 11.

This sequence joins TRBV3-1 (or the pseudogene TRBV3-2) and TRBJ2-7; 9 nucleotides agree with TRBD1. Germline trimming cut 4 bases from V and 5 bases from J; bases unmatched to any gene: 15. Germline CDR1 is LGHDT and CDR2 is YNNKEL (reference sequence). The CDR3 contains 17 residues. The CDR3 sequence is CASSLWTGETGGNEQYF. The DNA for the CDR3 is TGTGCCAGCAGCCTGTGGACAGGGGAAACCGGTGGGAACGAGCAGTACTTC.

V and J are TRBV4-1 and TRBJ1-2; 8 bases line up with TRBD1. The CDR3 has 17 residues. V lost 3 bases and J lost 4; bases outside the gene matches: 13. The germline gives CDR1 MGHRA, CDR2 YSYEKL. The CDR3 sequence: CASSHQAGGAVGYGYTF. The CDR3 region has the DNA TGCGCCAGCAGCCATCAGGCAGGGGGCGCAGTTGGCTATGGCTACACCTTC.

The rearrangement links TRBV3-1 (or the pseudogene TRBV3-2) to TRBJ2-3, with D perhaps matching TRBD1 (5 bases). Germline-derived CDR1 and CDR2 are LGHDT and YNNKEL (reference sequence). This CDR3 contains 15 residues. V dropped 0 bases and J dropped 3 bases, with 10 bases sitting between them. The CDR3 DNA follows: TGTGCCAGCAGCCAAGATGGACACCCGACAGATACGCAGTATTTT. It encodes CASSQDGHPTDTQYF.

This clone appeared once. V is TRBV13 and J is TRBJ2-3; 8 bases are shared with TRBD2. Looked up from germline, CDR1 is PRHDT and CDR2 is FYEKMQ (reference sequence). This CDR3 spans 16 amino acids. V trimming: 5 bases; J trimming: 2 bases; junction bases outside the gene matches: 9. CDR3 in DNA: TGTGCCAGCAGCGAAGGGACTAGTCGAAACACAGATACGCAGTATTTT. Translation: CASSEGTSRNTDTQYF.

This clone is classed as medium-sized. The chain is built from TRBV28 and TRBJ2-6; 7 nucleotides align to TRBD1. V shed 5 bases, J shed 2 bases, and the junction held 6 bases outside the gene matches. The CDR3 sequence is 16 residues long. Germline values: CDR1 MDHEN, CDR2 SYDVKM. The CDR3 DNA reads as TGTGCCAGCAGTGGGGACAGTTCAGCTGGGGCCAACGTCCTGACTTTC. It encodes CASSGDSSAGANVLTF.

The chain uses TRBV11-1 and TRBJ2-3; weak D call: TRBD1 (5 bases). The germline V gene encodes CDR1 SGHAT and CDR2 FQDESV (reference sequence). CDR3 size: 14 residues. V lost 2 bases and J lost 3, with 9 bases in between. As DNA, the CDR3 is TGTGCCAGCAGCTTAAATGGGGCTACAGATACGCAGTATTTT. Protein product: CASSLNGATDTQYF.

The J gene is TRBJ1-2, the V gene TRBV10-3; TRBD1 aligns across 8 bases. The CDR3 is 13 amino acids. Germline CDR1 ENHRY, CDR2 SYGVKD. After removal of 6 bases from V and 6 bases from J, the junction contained 6 bases not matched to a gene. For the CDR3, the DNA is TGTGCCATCAGCCTGACAGGGGTTAATGGCTACACCTTC. It codes for CAISLTGVNGYTF.

The chain has TRBV4-1 and TRBJ2-1; 7 bases are a match to TRBD2. The germline V gene encodes CDR1 MGHRA and CDR2 YSYEKL. The CDR3 covers 15 residues. Germline trimming cut 5 bases from V and 5 bases from J; bases unmatched to any gene: 9. The CDR3 DNA follows: TGCGCCAGCAGCTCCAACCGGGGGGTCAACAATGAGCAGTTCTTC. Amino acid sequence: CASSSNRGVNNEQFF.

Comments on this clone: This same CDR3 is encoded by further DNA sequences in the sample. This sequence joins TRBV14 and TRBJ1-2, with D perhaps TRBD1 (5 bases). The V end was cut by 4 bases, the J end by 2 bases, with 8 bases between. The CDR3 has 13 residues. Germline CDR1 SGHDN, CDR2 FVKESK. The CDR3 bases are TGTGCCAGCAGCCCCGACAGAAACTATGGCTACACCTTC. Translated: CASSPDRNYGYTF.

This chain uses TRBV29-1 with TRBJ1-1, with 8 bases matching TRBD1. This CDR3 is 14 amino acids long. CDR1 and CDR2 from the germline V gene are SQVTM and ANQGSEA. J gave up 0 bases and V 7 bases, and 7 bases lay outside the gene matches. The CDR3 DNA reads TGCAGCGGGGGACAGGAACCTTTGAACACTGAAGCTTTCTTT. It translates to CSGGQEPLNTEAFF.

The chain combines TRBV5-1 with TRBJ1-1; D is unclear. Per germline, CDR1 SGHRS and CDR2 YFSETQ. This CDR3 has 14 amino acids. The V end lost 0 bases, the J end lost 1 base, and 7 bases lay between the germline ends. As DNA, the CDR3 is TGCGCCAGCAGCTTGGAGCCCCCGAACACTGAAGCTTTCTTT. Translated: CASSLEPPNTEAFF.

The chain employs TRBV2 and TRBJ1-3, with TRBD1 identical over 8 bases. Looked up from germline, CDR1 is SNHLY and CDR2 is FYNNEI. There are 12 residues in the CDR3. With 6 bases clipped from V and 8 bases from J, the junction kept 3 bases outside the gene matches. The chain's CDR3 is CASRTGAYTIYF. CDR3 DNA: TGTGCCAGCAGGACAGGGGCCTACACCATATATTTT.

The chain recombines TRBV9 with TRBJ2-3; a weak D match, TRBD1 (5 bases). The CDR3 contains 13 residues. The V gene lost 9 bases and the J gene lost 2 bases, with 13 bases spanning the gap. Germline values: CDR1 SGDLS, CDR2 YYNGEE. The CDR3 DNA is TGTGCCACCACGAAAGGGGACACAGATACGCAGTATTTT. Its protein is CATTKGDTDTQYF.

The CDR3: CASSPSPGGNEKLFF. The CDR3 nucleotides are TGTGCCAGCAGCCCAAGCCCAGGGGGCAATGAAAAACTGTTTTTT. The chain is built from TRBV7-9 and TRBJ1-4; 8 nucleotides line up with TRBD1. Germline values: CDR1 SEHNR, CDR2 FQNEAQ (reference sequence). The CDR3 has 15 amino acids. V lost 5 bases, J lost 5 bases, and 7 bases stayed unmatched.

The J gene is TRBJ2-1, the V gene TRBV1; the DNA was not used to check the table's D call, TRBD2. TRBV1 is described as a pseudogene. The CDR3 spans 16 residues. In DNA form, the CDR3 reads TGCACCAGCAGCCAGGTTAGCGGGGGGCGGGGCAATGAGCAGTTCTTC. Its translation: CTSSQVSGGRGNEQFF.

The chain joins TRBV28 to TRBJ2-7; 7 positions match TRBD2. CDR1 MDHEN and CDR2 SYDVKM come from the germline V gene. CDR3 length equals 14 residues. Unmatched junction bases numbered 8, after V lost 8 bases and J lost 1 base. CDR3 nucleotides: TGTGCCAGCGGGGGGGGTTTGTCATCCTACGAGCAGTACTTC. The encoded protein is CASGGGLSSYEQYF.

The chain uses TRBV6-5 and TRBJ1-6; 9 nucleotides match TRBD1. The junction had 6 bases not matched to a gene; V was cut back by 6 bases and J by 9 bases. The CDR3 sequence is 14 residues long. Germline values: CDR1 MNHEY, CDR2 SVGAGI. This chain's CDR3 is CASSSGTGSSPLHF. The CDR3 DNA reads TGTGCCAGCAGCTCCGGGACAGGGAGTTCACCCCTCCACTTT.